The T cell receptor (beta chain) under discussion was sequenced for a study of CD8 T cells in ankylosing spondylitis. The CDR3 is 16 amino acids. V was trimmed by 3 bases and J by 0 bases, leaving 12 bases between them. Each CDR3 protein gets one entry after TCRdb re-called the 5' RACE reads with MiXCR. The data contain 30,000 to 45,000 distinct CDR3 sequences, approximately 11% of them singletons. Relative to its sample, this clonotype is medium-sized. The sequence was obtained from a male donor with ankylosing spondylitis. The chain joins TRBV12-3 or TRBV12-4 to TRBJ2-1; D uncertain. Material for sequencing was synovial fluid, either unsorted or a sorted T cell fraction (not recorded which). CDR3 loop: CASSLERETSYNEQFF. DNA of the CDR3: TGTGCCAGCAGTTTGGAGCGTGAGACCTCCTACAATGAGCAGTTCTTC.